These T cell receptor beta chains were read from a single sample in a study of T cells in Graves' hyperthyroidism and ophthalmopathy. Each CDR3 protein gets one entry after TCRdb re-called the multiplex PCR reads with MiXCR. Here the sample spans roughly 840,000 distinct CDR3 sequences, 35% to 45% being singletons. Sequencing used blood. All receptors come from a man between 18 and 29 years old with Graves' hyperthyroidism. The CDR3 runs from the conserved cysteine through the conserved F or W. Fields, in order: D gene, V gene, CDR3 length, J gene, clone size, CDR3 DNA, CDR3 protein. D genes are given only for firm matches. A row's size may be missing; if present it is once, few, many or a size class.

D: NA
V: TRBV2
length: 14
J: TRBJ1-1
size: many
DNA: TGTGCCAGCAGTGAAGGGGCTATGAACACTGAAGCTTTCTTT
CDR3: CASSEGAMNTEAFF

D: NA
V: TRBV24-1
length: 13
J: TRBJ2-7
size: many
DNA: TGTGCCACAGAGTCAACAATCTCCTACGAGCAGTACTTC
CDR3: CATESTISYEQYF

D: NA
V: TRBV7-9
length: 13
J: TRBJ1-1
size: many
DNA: TGTGCCAGCTCGCGCGGCTCGAACACTGAAGCTTTCTTT
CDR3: CASSRGSNTEAFF

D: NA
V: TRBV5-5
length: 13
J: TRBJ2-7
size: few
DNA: TGTGCCAGCAGCGTGTCGGGGTTCTACGAGCAGTACTTC
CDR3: CASSVSGFYEQYF

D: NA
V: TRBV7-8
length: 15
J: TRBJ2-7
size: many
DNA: TGTGCCAGCAGCTTGGCCGCCTCTAGCTTCCACGAGCAGTACTTC
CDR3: CASSLAASSFHEQYF

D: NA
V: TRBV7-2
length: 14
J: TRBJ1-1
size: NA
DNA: TGTGCCAGCTTCGGGGGGGGATCGAACACTGAAGCTTTCTTT
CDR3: CASFGGGSNTEAFF

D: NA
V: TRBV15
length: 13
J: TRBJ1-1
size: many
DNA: TGTGCCACTCGTAAACTGGGGAACACTGAAGCTTTCTTT
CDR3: CATRKLGNTEAFF

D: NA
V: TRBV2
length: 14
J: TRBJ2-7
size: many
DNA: TGTGCCAGCAGTGAGCGGCAGACAAACTACGAGCAGTACTTC
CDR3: CASSERQTNYEQYF

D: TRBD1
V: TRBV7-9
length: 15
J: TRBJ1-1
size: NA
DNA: TGTGCCAGCAGCTTCGCCCCAGGGGGCAGTGGTGAAGCTTTCTTT
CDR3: CASSFAPGGSGEAFF

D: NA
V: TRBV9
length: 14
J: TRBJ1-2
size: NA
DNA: TGTGCCAGCAGCGTAGCTCTGGGGGCGGAGGGCTACACCTTC
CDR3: CASSVALGAEGYTF

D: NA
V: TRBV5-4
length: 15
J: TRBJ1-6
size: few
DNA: TGTGCCAGCAGCTCGACAGATCGATTTAATTCACCCCTCCACTTT
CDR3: CASSSTDRFNSPLHF

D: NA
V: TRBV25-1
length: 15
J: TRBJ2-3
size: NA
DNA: TGTGCCAGCAGCCCCTGGCGGGACTTACCAGATACGCAGTATTTT
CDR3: CASSPWRDLPDTQYF